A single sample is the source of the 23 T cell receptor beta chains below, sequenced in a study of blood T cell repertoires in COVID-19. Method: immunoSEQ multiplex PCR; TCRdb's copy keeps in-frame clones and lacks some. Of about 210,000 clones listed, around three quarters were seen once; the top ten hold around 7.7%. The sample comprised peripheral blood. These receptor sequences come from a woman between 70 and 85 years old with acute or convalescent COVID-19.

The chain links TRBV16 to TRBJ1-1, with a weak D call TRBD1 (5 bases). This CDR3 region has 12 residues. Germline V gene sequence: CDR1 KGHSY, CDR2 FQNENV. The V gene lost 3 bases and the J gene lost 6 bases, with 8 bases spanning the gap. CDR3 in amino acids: CASSQGGAEAFF. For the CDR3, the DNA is TGTGCCAGCAGCCAGGGGGGGGCTGAAGCTTTCTTT.

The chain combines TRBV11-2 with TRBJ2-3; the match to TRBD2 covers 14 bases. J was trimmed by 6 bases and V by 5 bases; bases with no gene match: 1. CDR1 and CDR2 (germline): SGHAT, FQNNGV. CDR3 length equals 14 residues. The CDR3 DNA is TGTGCCAGCAGCAGGACTAGCGGGGGGGATACGCAGTATTTT. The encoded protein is CASSRTSGGDTQYF.

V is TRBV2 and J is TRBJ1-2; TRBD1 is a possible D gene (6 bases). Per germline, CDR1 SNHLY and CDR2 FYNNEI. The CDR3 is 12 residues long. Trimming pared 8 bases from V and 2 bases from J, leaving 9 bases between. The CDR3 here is CASRDNNYGYTF. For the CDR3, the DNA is TGTGCCAGCCGGGACAACAACTATGGCTACACCTTC.

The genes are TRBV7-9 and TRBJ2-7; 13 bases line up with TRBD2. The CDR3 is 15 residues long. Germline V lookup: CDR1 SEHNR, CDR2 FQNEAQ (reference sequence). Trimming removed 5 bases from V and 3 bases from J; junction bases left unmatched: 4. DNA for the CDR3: TGTGCCAGCAGCCCACTAGCGGGGGGGAGCTACGAGCAGTACTTC. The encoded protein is CASSPLAGGSYEQYF.

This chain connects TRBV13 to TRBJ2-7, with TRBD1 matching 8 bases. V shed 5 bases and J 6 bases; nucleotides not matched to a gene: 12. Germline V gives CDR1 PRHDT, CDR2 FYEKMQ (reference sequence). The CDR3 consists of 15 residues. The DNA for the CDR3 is TGTGCCAGCAGCAAGATCCGGACAGGGCTGGGCGAGCAGTACTTC. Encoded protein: CASSKIRTGLGEQYF.

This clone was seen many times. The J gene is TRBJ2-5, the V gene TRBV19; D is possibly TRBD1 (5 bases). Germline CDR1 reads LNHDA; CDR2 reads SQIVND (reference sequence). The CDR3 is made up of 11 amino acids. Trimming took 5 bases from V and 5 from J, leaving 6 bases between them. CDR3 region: CASSPGETQYF. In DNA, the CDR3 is TGTGCCAGTAGTCCAGGGGAGACCCAGTACTTC.

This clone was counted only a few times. The CDR3 is CASSRTSGGADTQYF. In DNA form, the CDR3 reads TGTGCCAGCAGCAGGACTAGCGGGGGGGCTGATACGCAGTATTTT. This chain links TRBV5-8 with TRBJ2-3; 15 nucleotides align to TRBD2. CDR1 SGHTS and CDR2 YDEGEE come from the germline V gene. The trim removed 4 bases at V and 6 bases at J, leaving 3 bases unmatched. This CDR3 spans 15 amino acids.

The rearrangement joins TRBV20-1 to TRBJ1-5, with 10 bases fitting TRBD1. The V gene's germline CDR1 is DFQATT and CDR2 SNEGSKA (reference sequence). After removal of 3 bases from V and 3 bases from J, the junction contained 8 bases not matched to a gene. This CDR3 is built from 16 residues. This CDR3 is CSASRPGQGFNQPQHF. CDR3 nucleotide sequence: TGCAGTGCTAGTAGGCCGGGACAGGGGTTCAATCAGCCCCAGCATTTT.

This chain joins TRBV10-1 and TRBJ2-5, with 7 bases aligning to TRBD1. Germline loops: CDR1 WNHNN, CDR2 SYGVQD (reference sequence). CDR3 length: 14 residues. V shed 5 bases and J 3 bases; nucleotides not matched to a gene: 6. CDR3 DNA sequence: TGCGCCAGCAGTCCCTTGACAGGGAAAGAGACCCAGTACTTC. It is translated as CASSPLTGKETQYF.

As DNA, the CDR3 is TGTGCCAGCAGCCCACCGGGACACGGGCAGGTCGGGGAGCTGTTTTTT. It codes for CASSPPGHGQVGELFF. The chain links TRBV11-2 to TRBJ2-2, with a possible D match to TRBD1 (6 bases). The V end lost 5 bases, the J end lost 7 bases, and 20 bases lay between the germline ends. The CDR3 has 16 residues. The germline V gene encodes CDR1 SGHAT and CDR2 FQNNGV.

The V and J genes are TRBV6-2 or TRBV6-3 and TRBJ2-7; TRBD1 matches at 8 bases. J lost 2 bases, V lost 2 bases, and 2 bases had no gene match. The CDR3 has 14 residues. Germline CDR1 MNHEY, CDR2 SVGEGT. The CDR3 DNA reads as TGTGCCAGCAGTTACCGGACAGGGCCCTACGAGCAGTACTTC. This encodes CASSYRTGPYEQYF.

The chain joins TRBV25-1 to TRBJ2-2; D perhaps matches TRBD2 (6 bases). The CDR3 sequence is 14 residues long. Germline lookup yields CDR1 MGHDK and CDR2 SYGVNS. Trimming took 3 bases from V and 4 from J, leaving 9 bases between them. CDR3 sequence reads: CASSDPGGTGELFF. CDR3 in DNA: TGTGCCAGCAGTGACCCCGGGGGCACCGGGGAGCTGTTTTTT.

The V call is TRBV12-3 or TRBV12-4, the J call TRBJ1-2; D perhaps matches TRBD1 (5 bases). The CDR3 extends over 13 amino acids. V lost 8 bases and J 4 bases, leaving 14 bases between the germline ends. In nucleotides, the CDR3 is TGTGCCAGCGGGGGGTCGAGGGGCTATGGCTACACCTTC. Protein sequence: CASGGSRGYGYTF.

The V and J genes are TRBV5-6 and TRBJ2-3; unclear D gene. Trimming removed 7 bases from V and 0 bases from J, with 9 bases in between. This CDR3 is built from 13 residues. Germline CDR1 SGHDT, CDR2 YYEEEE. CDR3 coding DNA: TGTGCCAGCGCGGTGCGGAGCACAGATACGCAGTATTTT. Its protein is CASAVRSTDTQYF.

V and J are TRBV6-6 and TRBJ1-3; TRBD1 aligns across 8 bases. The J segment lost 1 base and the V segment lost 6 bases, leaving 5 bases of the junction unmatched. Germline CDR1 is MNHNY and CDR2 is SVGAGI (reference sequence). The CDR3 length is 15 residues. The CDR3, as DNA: TGTGCCAGCAGCCAGGACAGGGAGTCTGGAAACACCATATATTTT. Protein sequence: CASSQDRESGNTIYF.

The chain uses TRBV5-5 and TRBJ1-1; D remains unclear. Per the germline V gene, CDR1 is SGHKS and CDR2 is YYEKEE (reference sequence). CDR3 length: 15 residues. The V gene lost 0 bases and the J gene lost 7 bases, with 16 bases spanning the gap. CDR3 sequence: CASSLDSLGGDEAFF. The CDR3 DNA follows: TGTGCCAGCAGCTTGGACTCCCTTGGAGGAGATGAAGCTTTCTTT.

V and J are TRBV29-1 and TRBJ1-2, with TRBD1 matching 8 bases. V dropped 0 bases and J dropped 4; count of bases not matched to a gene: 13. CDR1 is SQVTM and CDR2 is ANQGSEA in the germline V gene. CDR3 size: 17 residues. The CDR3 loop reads CSVEDLRPDRVGYGYTF. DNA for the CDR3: TGCAGCGTTGAAGACTTACGCCCGGACAGGGTTGGCTATGGCTACACCTTC.

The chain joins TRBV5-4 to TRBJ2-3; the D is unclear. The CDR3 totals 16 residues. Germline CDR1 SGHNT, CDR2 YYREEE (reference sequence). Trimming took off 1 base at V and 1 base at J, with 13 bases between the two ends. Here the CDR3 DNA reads TGTGCCAGCAGCTTGCTGGCGGCCGGTGGCACAGATACGCAGTATTTT. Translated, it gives CASSLLAAGGTDTQYF.

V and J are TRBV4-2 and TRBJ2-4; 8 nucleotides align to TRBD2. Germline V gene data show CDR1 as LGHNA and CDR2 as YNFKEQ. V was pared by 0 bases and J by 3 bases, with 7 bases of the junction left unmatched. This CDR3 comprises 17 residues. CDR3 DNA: TGTGCCAGCAGCCAAGAGATCGGGGGGGGAGGCAAAAACATTCAGTACTTC. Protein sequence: CASSQEIGGGGKNIQYF.

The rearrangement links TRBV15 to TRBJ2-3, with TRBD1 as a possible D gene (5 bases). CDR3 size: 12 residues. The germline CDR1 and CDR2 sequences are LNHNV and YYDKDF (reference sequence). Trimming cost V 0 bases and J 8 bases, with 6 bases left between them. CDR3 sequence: CATSRDQGTQYF. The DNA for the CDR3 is TGTGCCACCAGCAGAGATCAGGGTACGCAGTATTTT. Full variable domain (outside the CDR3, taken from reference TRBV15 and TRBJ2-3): DAMVIQNPRYQVTQFGKPVTLSCSQTLNHNVMYWYQQKSSQAPKLLFHYYDKDFNNEADTPDNFQSRRPNTSFCFLDIRSPGLGDTAMYLCATSRDQGTQYFGPGTRLTVL.

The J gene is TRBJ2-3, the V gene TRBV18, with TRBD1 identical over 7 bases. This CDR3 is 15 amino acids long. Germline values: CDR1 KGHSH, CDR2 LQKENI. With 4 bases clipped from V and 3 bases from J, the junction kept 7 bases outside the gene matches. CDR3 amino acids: CASSRQGSRTDTQYF. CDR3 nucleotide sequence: TGTGCCAGCTCACGACAGGGTTCGCGAACAGATACGCAGTATTTT.

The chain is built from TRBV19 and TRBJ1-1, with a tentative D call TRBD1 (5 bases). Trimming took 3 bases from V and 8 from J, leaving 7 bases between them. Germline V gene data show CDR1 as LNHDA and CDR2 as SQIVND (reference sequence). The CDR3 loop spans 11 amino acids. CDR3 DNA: TGTGCCAGTAGTATGGGGCCAGAAGCTTTCTTT. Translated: CASSMGPEAFF.

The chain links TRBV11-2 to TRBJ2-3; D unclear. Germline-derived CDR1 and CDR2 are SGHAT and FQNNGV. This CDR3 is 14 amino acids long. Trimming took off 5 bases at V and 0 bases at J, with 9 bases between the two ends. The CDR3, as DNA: TGTGCCAGCAGCCCCTCCGTGAGCACAGATACGCAGTATTTT. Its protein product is CASSPSVSTDTQYF.